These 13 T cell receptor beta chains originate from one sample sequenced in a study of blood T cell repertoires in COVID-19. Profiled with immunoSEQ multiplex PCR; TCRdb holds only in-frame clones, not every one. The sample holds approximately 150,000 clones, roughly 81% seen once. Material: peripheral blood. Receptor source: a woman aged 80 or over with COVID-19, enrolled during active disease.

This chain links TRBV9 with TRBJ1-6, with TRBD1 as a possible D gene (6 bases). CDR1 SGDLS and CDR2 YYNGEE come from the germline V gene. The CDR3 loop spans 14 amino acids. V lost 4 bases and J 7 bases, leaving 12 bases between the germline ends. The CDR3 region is CASSQGQSNSPLHF. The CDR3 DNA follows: TGTGCCAGCAGCCAAGGACAGTCAAATTCACCCCTCCACTTT.

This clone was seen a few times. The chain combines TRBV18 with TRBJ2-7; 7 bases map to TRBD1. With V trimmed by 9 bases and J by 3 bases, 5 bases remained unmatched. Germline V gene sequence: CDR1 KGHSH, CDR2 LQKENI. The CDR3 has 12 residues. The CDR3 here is CASQGQDYEQYF. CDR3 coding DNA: TGTGCCAGTCAAGGACAGGACTACGAGCAGTACTTC. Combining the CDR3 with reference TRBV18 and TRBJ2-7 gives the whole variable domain NAGVMQNPRHLVRRRGQEARLRCSPMKGHSHVYWYRQLPEEGLKFMVYLQKENIIDESGMPKERFSAEFPKEGPSILRIQQVVRGDSAAYFCASQGQDYEQYFGPGTRLTVT.

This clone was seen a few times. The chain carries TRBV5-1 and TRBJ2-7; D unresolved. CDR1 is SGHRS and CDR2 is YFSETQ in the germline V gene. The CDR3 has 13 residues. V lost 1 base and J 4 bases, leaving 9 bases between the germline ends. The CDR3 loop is CASSLYSQYEQYF. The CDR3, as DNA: TGCGCCAGCAGCTTGTACAGCCAATACGAGCAGTACTTC.

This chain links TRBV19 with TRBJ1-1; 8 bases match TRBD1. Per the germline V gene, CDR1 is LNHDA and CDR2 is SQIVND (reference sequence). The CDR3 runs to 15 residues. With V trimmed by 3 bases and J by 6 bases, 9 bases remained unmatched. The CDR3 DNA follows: TGTGCCAGTAGTATTCAGGACAGGGAAGGCGCTGAAGCTTTCTTT. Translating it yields CASSIQDREGAEAFF.

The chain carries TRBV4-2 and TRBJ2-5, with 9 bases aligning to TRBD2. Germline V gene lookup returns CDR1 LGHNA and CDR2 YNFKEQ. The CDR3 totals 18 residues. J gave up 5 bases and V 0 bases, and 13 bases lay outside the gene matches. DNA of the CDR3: TGTGCCAGCAGCCAAGATAGGGCCATTAGCGGGAGCTTTGAGACCCAGTACTTC. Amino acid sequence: CASSQDRAISGSFETQYF.

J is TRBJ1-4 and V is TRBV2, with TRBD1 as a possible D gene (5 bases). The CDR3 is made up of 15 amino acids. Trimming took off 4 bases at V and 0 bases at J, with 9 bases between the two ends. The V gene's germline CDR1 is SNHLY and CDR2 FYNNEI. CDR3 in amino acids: CASSAGDSTNEKLFF. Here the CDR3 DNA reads TGTGCCAGCAGTGCTGGGGACTCAACTAATGAAAAACTGTTTTTT.

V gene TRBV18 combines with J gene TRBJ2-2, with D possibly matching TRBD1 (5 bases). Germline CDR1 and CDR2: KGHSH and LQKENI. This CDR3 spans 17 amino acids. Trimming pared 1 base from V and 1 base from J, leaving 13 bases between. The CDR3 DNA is TGTGCCAGCTCACCACGAAGCTTCCAGGGGAACACCGGGGAGCTGTTTTTT. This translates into CASSPRSFQGNTGELFF.

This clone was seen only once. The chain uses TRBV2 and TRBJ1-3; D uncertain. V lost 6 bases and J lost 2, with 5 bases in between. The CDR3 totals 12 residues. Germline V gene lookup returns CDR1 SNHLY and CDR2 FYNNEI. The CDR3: CASRVAGNTIYF. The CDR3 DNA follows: TGTGCCAGCAGGGTAGCTGGAAACACCATATATTTT.

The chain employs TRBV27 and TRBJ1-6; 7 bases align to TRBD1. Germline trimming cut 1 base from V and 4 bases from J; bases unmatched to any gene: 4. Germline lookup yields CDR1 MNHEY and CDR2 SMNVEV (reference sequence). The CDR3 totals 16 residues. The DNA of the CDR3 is TGTGCCAGCAGTTTATGGGGACAGCATTATAATTCACCCCTCCACTTT. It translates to CASSLWGQHYNSPLHF.

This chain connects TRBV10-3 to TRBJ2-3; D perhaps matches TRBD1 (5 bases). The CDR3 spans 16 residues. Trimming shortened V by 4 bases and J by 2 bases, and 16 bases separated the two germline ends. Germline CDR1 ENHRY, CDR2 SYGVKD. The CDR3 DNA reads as TGTGCCATCAGTGGCCCGGTAAAGGGGCCCACAGATACGCAGTATTTT. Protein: CAISGPVKGPTDTQYF.

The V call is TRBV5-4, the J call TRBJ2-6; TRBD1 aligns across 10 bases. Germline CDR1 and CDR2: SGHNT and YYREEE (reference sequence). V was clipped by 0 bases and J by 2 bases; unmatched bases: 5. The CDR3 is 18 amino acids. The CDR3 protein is CASSLGDRGRAGANVLTF. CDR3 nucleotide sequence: TGTGCCAGCAGCTTGGGCGACAGGGGGCGCGCTGGGGCCAACGTCCTGACTTTC. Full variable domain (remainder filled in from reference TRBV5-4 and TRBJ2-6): ETGVTQSPTHLIKTRGQQVTLRCSSQSGHNTVSWYQQALGQGPQFIFQYYREEENGRGNFPPRFSGLQFPNYSSELNVNALELDDSALYLCASSLGDRGRAGANVLTFGAGSRLTVL.

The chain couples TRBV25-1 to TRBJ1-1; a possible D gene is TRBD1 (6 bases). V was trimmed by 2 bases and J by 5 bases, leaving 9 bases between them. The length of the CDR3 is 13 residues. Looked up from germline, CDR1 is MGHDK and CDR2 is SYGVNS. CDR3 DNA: TGTGCCAGCAGTGAAACAAGGGGGACTGAAGCTTTCTTT. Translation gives CASSETRGTEAFF.

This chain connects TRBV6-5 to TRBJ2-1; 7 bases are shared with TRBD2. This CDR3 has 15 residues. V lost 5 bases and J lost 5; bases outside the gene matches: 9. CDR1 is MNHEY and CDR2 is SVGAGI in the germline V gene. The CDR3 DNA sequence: TGTGCCAGCAGTAGGTGGGGGGAGGGGAACAATGAGCAGTTCTTC. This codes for CASSRWGEGNNEQFF.